A single sample gave rise to the 4 T cell receptor beta chains below, sequenced in a study of CD8 T cells in Susac syndrome. RNA totalling about 0.45 to 1 ug underwent reverse transcription with random hexamers. TCRdb recomputed calls from the immunoSEQ multiplex PCR reads with MiXCR, one row per CDR3 protein. The table has roughly 150,000 distinct CDR3 sequences, around 90% seen once. The sample taken for sequencing was CD4+ T cells from PBMCs. The receptor set was obtained from a human donor in good health.

The chain couples TRBV4-2 to TRBJ1-6, with 10 bases that match TRBD1. The V gene end was trimmed by 2 bases and the J gene end by 11 bases; junction bases not matched to a gene: 9. The CDR3 runs 16 residues. Germline CDR1 reads LGHNA; CDR2 reads YNFKEQ. The CDR3 nucleotides are TGTGCCAGCAGCCAAAGCTTGGGACAGGGGAATCCACCCCTCCACTTT. This translates into CASSQSLGQGNPPLHF.

The gene calls are TRBV20-1 and TRBJ1-6, with 9 bases matching TRBD1. The germline V gene has CDR1 DFQATT and CDR2 SNEGSKA (reference sequence). The CDR3 covers 13 residues. Unmatched junction bases numbered 9, after V lost 8 bases and J lost 10 bases. The CDR3 DNA sequence: TGCAGTTCAAAGGGACAGGGTTCCTCACCCCTCCACTTT. Translated: CSSKGQGSSPLHF.

The genes are TRBV2 and TRBJ1-1; D possibly corresponds to TRBD1 (5 bases). Germline V gives CDR1 SNHLY, CDR2 FYNNEI. The CDR3 totals 12 residues. The V gene lost 10 bases and the J gene lost 4 bases, with 13 bases spanning the gap. The CDR3 coding sequence is TGTGCCACCAGGGATAGGGGCACTGAAGCTTTCTTT. Its translation: CATRDRGTEAFF.

The V call is TRBV5-6, the J call TRBJ2-1; D is undetermined. CDR3 size: 14 residues. Germline values: CDR1 SGHDT, CDR2 YYEEEE. The V and J ends lost 2 bases and 5 bases respectively, with 11 bases between them. CDR3 coding DNA: TGTGCCAGCAGCTTTTACACCCGGGACAATGAGCAGTTCTTC. Translating it yields CASSFYTRDNEQFF. Filled out from reference TRBV5-6 and TRBJ2-1, the complete variable domain reads DAGVTQSPTHLIKTRGQQVTLRCSPKSGHDTVSWYQQALGQGPQFIFQYYEEEERQRGNFPDRFSGHQFPNYSSELNVNALLLGDSALYLCASSFYTRDNEQFFGPGTRLTVL.